This is a list of T cell receptor beta chains from one sample in a study of blood T cell repertoires in COVID-19. Clones were read by immunoSEQ multiplex PCR, and TCRdb kept only the in-frame ones, dropping some. The table lists roughly 310,000 clones, approximately 90% of them singletons. Sequenced sample: peripheral blood. These TCRs come from a woman between 50 and 59 years old with active or convalescent COVID-19. CDR3s include the opening cysteine and the closing phenylalanine or tryptophan. The order of the fields is V gene, clone size, J gene, CDR3 protein. Clone size, where shown, is once, few, many, or a class for clones that have expanded.

TRBV6-5	NA	TRBJ2-1	CASRPDRVFYNEQFF
TRBV11-2	once	TRBJ2-1	CASSFPPSSAYNEQFF
TRBV18	NA	TRBJ2-6	CASSPPIGTAGANVLTF
TRBV2	once	TRBJ2-7	CASSVTAGTLYEQYF
TRBV28	NA	TRBJ2-1	CASTSGGQTSSYNEQFF
TRBV12-3/TRBV12-4	NA	TRBJ1-4	CASRRQVEKLFF
TRBV11-2	NA	TRBJ1-2	CASRQTGGYGYTF
TRBV3-1/TRBV3-2	NA	TRBJ2-3	CASSRGGADTQYF
TRBV20-1	NA	TRBJ2-7	CSASDGSSYEQYF
TRBV5-3	NA	TRBJ2-1	CARSRYLRTSGRANEQFF
TRBV6-2/TRBV6-3	NA	TRBJ1-5	CASSHWTGSDQPQHF
TRBV6-4	NA	TRBJ1-6	CASSPGHNNSPLHF
TRBV4-1	NA	TRBJ1-3	CASSVGQGGNTIYF
TRBV9	NA	TRBJ2-1	CASTTDREVPNEQFF
TRBV27	NA	TRBJ1-1	CASRGQMNTEAFF
TRBV11-2	NA	TRBJ1-1	CASSTQGAGAEAFF
TRBV7-9	few	TRBJ2-1	CASSRPPGQHNEQFF
TRBV19	few	TRBJ1-4	CASSAGTRNEKLFF
TRBV30	NA	TRBJ2-3	CAWSGIDTQYF
TRBV15	NA	TRBJ1-6	CATSREKGDRGTSPLHF
TRBV3-1/TRBV3-2	NA	TRBJ2-1	CASSHVSAPSGNNEQFF
TRBV24-1	NA	TRBJ2-2	CATSDPKGTGETGELFF
TRBV7-2	NA	TRBJ2-7	CASSLLYEQYF
TRBV6-2/TRBV6-3	NA	TRBJ1-6	CASSYARTGDSPLHF
TRBV7-2	NA	TRBJ1-1	CASSPPTGWTAEAFF
TRBV7-2	once	TRBJ2-7	CASVSSGRSYEQYF
TRBV27	few	TRBJ1-5	CASSLSQGARGNQPQHF
TRBV7-9	NA	TRBJ2-7	CASSPTSGRTSYEQYF